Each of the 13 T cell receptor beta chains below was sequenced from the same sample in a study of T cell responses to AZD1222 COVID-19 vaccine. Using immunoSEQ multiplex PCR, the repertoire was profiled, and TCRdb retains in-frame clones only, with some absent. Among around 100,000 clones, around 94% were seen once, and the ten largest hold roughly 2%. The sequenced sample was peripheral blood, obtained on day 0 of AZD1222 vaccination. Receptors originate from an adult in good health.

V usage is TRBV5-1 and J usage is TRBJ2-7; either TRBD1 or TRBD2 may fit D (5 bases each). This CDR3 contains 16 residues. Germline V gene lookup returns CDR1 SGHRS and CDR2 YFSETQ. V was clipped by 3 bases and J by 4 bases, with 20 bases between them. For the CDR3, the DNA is TGCGCCAGCAGCTACGGTATTAGCAGGGAGTGGTACGAGCAGTACTTC. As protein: CASSYGISREWYEQYF.

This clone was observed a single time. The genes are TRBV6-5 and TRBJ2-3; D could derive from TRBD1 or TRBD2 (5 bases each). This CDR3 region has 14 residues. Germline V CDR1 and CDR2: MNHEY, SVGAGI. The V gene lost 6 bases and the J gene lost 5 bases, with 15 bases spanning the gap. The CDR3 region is CASRDGTYQDTQYF. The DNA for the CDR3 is TGTGCCAGCAGAGACGGGACCTACCAAGATACGCAGTATTTT.

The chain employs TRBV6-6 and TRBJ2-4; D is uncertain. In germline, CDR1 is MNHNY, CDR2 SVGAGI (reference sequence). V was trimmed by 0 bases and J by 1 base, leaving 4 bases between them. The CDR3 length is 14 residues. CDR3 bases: TGTGCCAGCAGTTACTCAATTGCCAAAAACATTCAGTACTTC. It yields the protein CASSYSIAKNIQYF.

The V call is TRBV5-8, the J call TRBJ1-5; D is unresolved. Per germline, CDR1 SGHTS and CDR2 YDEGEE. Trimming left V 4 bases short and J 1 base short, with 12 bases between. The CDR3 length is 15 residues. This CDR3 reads CASSAAGNSNQPQHF. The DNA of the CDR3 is TGTGCCAGCAGCGCCGCGGGTAACAGCAATCAGCCCCAGCATTTT.

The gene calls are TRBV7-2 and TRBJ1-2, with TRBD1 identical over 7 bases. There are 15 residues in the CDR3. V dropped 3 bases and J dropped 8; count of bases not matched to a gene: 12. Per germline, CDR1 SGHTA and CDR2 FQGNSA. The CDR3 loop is CASSLPKVTGEGYTF. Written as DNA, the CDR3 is TGTGCCAGCAGCTTGCCCAAAGTCACAGGGGAGGGCTACACCTTC.

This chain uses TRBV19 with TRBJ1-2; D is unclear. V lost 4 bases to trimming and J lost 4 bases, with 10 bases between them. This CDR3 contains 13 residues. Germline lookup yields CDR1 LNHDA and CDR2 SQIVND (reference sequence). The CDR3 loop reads CASSTTVLYGYTF. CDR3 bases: TGTGCCAGTAGTACTACAGTCCTCTATGGCTACACCTTC. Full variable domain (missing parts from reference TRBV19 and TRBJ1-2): DGGITQSPKYLFRKEGQNVTLSCEQNLNHDAMYWYRQDPGQGLRLIYYSQIVNDFQKGDIAEGYSVSREKKESFPLTVTSAQKNPTAFYLCASSTTVLYGYTFGSGTRLTVV.

The chain's CDR3 is CAWAPGTAYGYTF. In DNA, the CDR3 is TGTGCCTGGGCCCCCGGGACAGCCTATGGCTACACCTTC. This rearrangement joins TRBV30 to TRBJ1-2, with TRBD1 matching 7 bases. V lost 5 bases, J lost 4 bases, and 7 bases stayed unmatched. The germline V gene encodes CDR1 GTSNPN and CDR2 SVGIG (reference sequence). The CDR3 is 13 amino acids.

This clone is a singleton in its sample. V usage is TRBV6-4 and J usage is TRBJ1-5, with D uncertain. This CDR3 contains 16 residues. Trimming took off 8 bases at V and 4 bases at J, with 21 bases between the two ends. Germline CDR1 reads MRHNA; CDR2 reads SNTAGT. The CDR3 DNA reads TGTGCCAGCGACGGGCTGTTTTGGGAGATTAATCAGCCCCAGCATTTT. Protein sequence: CASDGLFWEINQPQHF.

CDR3 DNA: TGTGCCACCAGTGATTTGCCCGACAGGGTAACAGATACGCAGTATTTT. This encodes CATSDLPDRVTDTQYF. The rearrangement uses TRBV24-1 and TRBJ2-3; 7 bases are shared with TRBD1. CDR3 length equals 16 residues. Germline assignment: CDR1 KGHDR and CDR2 SFDVKD. V lost 0 bases, J lost 3 bases, and 5 bases stayed unmatched.

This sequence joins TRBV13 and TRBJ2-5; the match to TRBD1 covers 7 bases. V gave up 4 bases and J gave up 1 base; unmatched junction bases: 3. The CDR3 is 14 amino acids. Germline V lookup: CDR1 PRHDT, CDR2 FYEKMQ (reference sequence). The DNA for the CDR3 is TGTGCCAGCAGCTCACGGGACAGCCAAGAGACCCAGTACTTC. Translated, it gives CASSSRDSQETQYF.

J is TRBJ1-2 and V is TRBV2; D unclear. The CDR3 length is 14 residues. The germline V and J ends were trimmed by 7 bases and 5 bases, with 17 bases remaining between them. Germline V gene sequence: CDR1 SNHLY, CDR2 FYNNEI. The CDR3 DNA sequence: TGTGCCAGCACCTCAGAGGCGGTGGATTATGGCTACACCTTC. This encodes CASTSEAVDYGYTF.

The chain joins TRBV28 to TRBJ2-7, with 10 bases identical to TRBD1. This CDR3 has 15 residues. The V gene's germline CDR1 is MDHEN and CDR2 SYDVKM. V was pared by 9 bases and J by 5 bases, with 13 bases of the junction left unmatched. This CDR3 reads CASRTGGAEADEQYF. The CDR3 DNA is TGTGCCAGTCGGACAGGGGGAGCCGAAGCCGACGAGCAGTACTTC.

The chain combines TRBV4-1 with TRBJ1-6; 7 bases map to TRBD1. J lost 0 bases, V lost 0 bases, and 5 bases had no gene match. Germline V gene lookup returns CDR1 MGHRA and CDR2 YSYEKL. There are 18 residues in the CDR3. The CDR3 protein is CASSQEQGGSSYNSPLHF. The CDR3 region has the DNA TGCGCCAGCAGCCAAGAACAAGGGGGCAGCTCCTATAATTCACCCCTCCACTTT.